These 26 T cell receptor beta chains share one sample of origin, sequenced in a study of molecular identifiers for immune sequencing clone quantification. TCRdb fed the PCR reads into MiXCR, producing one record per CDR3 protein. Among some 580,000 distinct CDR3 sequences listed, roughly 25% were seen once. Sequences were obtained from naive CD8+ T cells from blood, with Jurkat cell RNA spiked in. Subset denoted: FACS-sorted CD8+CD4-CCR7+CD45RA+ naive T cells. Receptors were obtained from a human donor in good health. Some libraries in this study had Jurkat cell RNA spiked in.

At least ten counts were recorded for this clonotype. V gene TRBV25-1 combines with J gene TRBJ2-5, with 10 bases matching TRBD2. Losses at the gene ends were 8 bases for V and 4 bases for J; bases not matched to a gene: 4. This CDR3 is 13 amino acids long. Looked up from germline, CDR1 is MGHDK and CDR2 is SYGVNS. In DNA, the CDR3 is TGTGCCAGCGGAGCGGGAGGGCGAGAGACCCAGTACTTC. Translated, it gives CASGAGGRETQYF. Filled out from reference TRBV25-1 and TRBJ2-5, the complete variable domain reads EADIYQTPRYLVIGTGKKITLECSQTMGHDKMYWYQQDPGMELHLIHYSYGVNSTEKGDLSSESTVSRIRTEHFPLTLESARPSHTSQYLCASGAGGRETQYFGPGTRLLVL.

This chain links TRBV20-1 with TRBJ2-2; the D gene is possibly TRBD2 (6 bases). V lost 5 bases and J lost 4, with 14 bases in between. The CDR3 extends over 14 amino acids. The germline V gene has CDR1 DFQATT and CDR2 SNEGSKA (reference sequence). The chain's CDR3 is CSAPGLTSTGELFF. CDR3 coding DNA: TGCAGTGCTCCGGGACTGACGAGCACCGGGGAGCTGTTTTTT.

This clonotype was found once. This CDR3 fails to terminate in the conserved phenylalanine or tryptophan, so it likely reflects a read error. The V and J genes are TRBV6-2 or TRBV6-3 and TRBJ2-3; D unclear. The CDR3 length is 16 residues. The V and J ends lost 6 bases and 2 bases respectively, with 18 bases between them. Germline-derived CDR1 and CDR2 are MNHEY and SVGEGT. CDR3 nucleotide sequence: TGTGCCAGCAGCTTTGACACCCAACTACTCACAGATACGCAGTATCTT. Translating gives CASSFDTQLLTDTQYL.

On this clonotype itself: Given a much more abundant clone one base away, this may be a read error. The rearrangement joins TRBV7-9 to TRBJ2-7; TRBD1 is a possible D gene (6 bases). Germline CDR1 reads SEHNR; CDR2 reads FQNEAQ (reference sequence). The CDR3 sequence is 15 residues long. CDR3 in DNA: TGTGCCAGCAGCTTAGGAGCAGGGGTCACCTACGGGCAGTACTTC. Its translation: CASSLGAGVTYGQYF. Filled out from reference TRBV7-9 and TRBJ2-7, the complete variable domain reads DTGVSQNPRHKITKRGQNVTFRCDPISEHNRLYWYRQTLGQGPEFLTYFQNEAQLEKSRLLSDRFSAERPKGSFSTLEIQRTEQGDSAMYLCASSLGAGVTYGQYFGPGTRLTVT.

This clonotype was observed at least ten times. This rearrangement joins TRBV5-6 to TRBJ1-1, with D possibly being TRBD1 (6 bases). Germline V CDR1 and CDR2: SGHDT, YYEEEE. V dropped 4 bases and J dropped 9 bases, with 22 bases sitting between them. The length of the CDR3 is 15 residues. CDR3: CASSHDNVAGDKAFF. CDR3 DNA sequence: TGTGCCAGCAGCCATGATAATGTGGCAGGGGATAAAGCTTTCTTT.

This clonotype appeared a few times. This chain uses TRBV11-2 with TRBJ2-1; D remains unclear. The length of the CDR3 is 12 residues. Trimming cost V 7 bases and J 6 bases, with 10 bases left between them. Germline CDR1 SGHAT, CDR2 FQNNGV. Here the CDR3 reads CASTLYSNEQFF. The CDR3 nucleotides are TGTGCCAGCACCCTCTATTCCAATGAGCAGTTCTTC.

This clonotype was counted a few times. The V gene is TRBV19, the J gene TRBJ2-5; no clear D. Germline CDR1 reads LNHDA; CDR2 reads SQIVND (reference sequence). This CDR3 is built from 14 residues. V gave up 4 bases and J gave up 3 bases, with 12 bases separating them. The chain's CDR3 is CASSKTGMEETQYF. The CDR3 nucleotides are TGTGCCAGTAGTAAGACGGGTATGGAAGAGACCCAGTACTTC.

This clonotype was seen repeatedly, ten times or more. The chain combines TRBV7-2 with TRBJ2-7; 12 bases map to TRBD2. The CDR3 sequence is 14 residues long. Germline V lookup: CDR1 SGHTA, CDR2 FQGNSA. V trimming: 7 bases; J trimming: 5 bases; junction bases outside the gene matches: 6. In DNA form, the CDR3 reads TGTGCCAGCATCCCACTAGCGGGGGGCCACGAGCAGTACTTC. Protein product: CASIPLAGGHEQYF.

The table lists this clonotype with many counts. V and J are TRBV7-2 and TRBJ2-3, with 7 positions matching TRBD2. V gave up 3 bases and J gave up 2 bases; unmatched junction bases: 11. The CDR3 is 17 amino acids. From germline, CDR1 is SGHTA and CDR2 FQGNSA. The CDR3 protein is CASSFLFAGAYTDTQYF. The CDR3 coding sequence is TGTGCCAGCAGCTTTCTTTTTGCGGGAGCATACACAGATACGCAGTATTTT. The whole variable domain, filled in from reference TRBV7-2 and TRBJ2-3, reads GAGVSQSPSNKVTEKGKDVELRCDPISGHTALYWYRQSLGQGLEFLIYFQGNSAPDKSGLPSDRFSAERTGGSVSTLTIQRTQQEDSAVYLCASSFLFAGAYTDTQYFGPGTRLTVL.

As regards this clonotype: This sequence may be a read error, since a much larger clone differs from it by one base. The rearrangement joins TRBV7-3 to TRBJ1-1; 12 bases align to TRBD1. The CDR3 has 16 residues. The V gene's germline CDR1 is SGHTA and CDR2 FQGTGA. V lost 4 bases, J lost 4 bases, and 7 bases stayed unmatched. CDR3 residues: CASSWLGQGASTEAFF. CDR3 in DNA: TGTGCCAGCAGCTGGTTGGGACAGGGGGCGAGCACTGAAGCTTTCTTT.

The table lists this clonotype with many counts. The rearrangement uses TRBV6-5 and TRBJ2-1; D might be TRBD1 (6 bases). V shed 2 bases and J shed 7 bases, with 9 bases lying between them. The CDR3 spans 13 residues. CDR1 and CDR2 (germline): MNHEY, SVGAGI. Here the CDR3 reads CASSYLGGNEQFF. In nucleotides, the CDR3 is TGTGCCAGCAGTTACCTAGGGGGAAATGAGCAGTTCTTC.

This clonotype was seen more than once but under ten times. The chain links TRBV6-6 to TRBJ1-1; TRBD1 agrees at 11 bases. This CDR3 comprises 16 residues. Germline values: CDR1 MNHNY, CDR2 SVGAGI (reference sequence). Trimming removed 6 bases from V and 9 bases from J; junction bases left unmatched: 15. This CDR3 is CASSKFRTGGGDKAFF. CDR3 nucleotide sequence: TGTGCCAGCAGCAAATTTAGGACAGGGGGCGGTGATAAAGCTTTCTTT.

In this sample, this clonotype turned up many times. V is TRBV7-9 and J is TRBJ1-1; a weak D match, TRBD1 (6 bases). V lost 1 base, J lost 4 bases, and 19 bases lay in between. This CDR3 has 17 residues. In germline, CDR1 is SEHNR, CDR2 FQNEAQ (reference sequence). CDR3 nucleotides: TGTGCCAGCAGCTTAGATGATTGGGGGGCTGGGGGCACTGAAGCTTTCTTT. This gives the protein CASSLDDWGAGGTEAFF.

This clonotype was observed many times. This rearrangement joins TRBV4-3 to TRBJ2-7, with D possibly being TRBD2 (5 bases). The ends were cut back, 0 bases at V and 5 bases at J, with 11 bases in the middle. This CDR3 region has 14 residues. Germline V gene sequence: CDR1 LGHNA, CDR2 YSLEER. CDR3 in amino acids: CASSQDLNGDEQYF. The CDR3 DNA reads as TGCGCCAGCAGCCAAGATTTGAACGGGGACGAGCAGTACTTC.

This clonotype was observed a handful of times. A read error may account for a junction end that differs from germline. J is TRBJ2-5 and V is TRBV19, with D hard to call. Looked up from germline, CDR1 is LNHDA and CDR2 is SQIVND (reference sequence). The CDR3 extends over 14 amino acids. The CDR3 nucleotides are TGTGCCAGTAGTAAGGTGCCAATGCAAGAGCCCCAGTACTTC. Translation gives CASSKVPMQEPQYF.

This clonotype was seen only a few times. The CDR3 is CASGGSGSAGEQYF. The DNA of the CDR3 is TGTGCCAGCGGGGGTAGTGGGTCGGCTGGGGAGCAGTACTTC. This chain connects TRBV19 to TRBJ2-7, with TRBD2 as a possible D gene (6 bases). This CDR3 spans 14 amino acids. Germline-derived CDR1 and CDR2 are LNHDA and SQIVND (reference sequence). V lost 9 bases, J lost 7 bases, and 22 bases lay in between. The variable domain in full, completed from reference TRBV19 and TRBJ2-7, reads DGGITQSPKYLFRKEGQNVTLSCEQNLNHDAMYWYRQDPGQGLRLIYYSQIVNDFQKGDIAEGYSVSREKKESFPLTVTSAQKNPTAFYLCASGGSGSAGEQYFGPGTRLTVT.

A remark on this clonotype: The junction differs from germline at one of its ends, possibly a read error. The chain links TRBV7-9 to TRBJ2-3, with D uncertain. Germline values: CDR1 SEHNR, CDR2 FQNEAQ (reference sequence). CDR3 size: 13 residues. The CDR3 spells CAGSLGSTDTQYF. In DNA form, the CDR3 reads TGTGCCGGCAGCTTAGGTTCTACAGATACGCAGTATTTT.

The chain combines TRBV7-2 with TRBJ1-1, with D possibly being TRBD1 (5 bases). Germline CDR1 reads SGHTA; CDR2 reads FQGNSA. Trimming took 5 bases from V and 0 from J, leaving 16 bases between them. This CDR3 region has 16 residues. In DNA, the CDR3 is TGTGCCAGCAGCGGACGGGACGGTACAATGAACACTGAAGCTTTCTTT. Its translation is CASSGRDGTMNTEAFF. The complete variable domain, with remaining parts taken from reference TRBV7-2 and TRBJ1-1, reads GAGVSQSPSNKVTEKGKDVELRCDPISGHTALYWYRQSLGQGLEFLIYFQGNSAPDKSGLPSDRFSAERTGGSVSTLTIQRTQQEDSAVYLCASSGRDGTMNTEAFFGQGTRLTVV.

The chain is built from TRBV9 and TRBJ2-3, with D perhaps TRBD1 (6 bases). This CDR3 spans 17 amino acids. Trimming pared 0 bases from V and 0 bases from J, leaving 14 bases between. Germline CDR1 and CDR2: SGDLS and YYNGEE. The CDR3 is CASSVDADSPSTDTQYF. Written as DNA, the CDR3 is TGTGCCAGCAGCGTAGATGCGGACAGTCCTAGCACAGATACGCAGTATTTT.

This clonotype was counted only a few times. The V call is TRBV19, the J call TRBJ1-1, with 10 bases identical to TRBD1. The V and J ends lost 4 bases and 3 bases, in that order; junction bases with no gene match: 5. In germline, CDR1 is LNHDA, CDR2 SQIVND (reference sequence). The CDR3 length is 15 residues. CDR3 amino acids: CASSRIGTGDTEAFF. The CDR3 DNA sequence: TGTGCCAGTAGTAGAATTGGGACAGGGGACACTGAAGCTTTCTTT.

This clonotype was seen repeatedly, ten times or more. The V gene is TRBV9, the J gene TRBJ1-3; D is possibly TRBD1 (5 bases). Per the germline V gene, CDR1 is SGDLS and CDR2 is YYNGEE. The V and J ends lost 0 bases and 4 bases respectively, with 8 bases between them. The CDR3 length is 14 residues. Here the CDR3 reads CASSVEGAGNTIYF. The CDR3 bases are TGTGCCAGCAGCGTAGAAGGGGCAGGAAACACCATATATTTT.

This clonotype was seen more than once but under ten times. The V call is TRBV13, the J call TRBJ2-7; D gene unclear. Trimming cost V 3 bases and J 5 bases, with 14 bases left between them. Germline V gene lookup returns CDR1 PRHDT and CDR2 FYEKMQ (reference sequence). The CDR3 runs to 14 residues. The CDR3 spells CASSFHSLGNEQYF. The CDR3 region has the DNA TGTGCCAGCAGCTTCCACTCCCTAGGGAACGAGCAGTACTTC.

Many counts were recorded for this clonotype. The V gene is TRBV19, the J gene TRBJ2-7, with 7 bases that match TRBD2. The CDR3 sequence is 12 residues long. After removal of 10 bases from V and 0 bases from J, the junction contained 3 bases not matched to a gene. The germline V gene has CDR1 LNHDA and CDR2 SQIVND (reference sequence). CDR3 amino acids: CATRDYSYEQYF. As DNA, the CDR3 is TGTGCCACCAGGGACTACTCCTACGAGCAGTACTTC.

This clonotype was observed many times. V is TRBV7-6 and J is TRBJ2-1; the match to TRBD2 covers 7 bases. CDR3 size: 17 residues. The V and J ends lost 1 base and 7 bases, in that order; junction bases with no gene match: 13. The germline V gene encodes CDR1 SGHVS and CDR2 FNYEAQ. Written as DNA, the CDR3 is TGTGCCAGCAGCTTAGGCGGGGGTATCGGGACTCCTAATGAGCAGTTCTTC. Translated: CASSLGGGIGTPNEQFF.

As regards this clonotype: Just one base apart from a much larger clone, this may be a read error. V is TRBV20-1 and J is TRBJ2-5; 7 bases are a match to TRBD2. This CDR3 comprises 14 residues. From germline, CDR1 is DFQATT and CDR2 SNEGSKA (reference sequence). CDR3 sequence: CNASFGLGQETQYF. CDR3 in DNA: TGCAATGCTAGCTTTGGACTAGGCCAAGAGACCCAGTACTTC.

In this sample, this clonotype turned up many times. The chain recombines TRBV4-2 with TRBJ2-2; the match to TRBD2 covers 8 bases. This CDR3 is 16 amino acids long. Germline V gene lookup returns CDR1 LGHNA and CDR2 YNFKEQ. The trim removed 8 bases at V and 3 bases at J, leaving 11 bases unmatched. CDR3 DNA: TGTGCCAGCTCATCGGGGGGGCCCCGCGACACCGGGGAGCTGTTTTTT. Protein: CASSSGGPRDTGELFF.